This TCR beta chain is drawn from a study of blood T cell repertoires in COVID-19. V lost 3 bases, J lost 0 bases, and 11 bases lay in between. CDR1 is KGHSH and CDR2 is LQKENI in the germline V gene. This CDR3 has 15 residues. Clinical histories supplied by participants themselves formed the basis of cohort assignment. As handled by the study authors: For nucleated cells, counts were estimated from reference gene primer amplification. Libraries were prepared by immunoSEQ multiplex PCR; TCRdb keeps only in-frame clonotypes and omits some of them. V and J calls and clone size are given by that table; D and trimming were obtained from the DNA. The sample lists a few hundred thousand clones, approximately 80% seen once, with about 3.2% in the top ten.

The chain joins TRBV18 to TRBJ1-2; maybe TRBD1 (6 bases). What was sequenced was PBMCs or T cells enriched from blood (not recorded which). The TCR sequence derives from a woman aged 60-70 years who had recovered from COVID-19. The CDR3 sequence: CASSPGTKANYGYTF. For the CDR3, the DNA is TGTGCCAGCTCACCGGGGACAAAAGCTAACTATGGCTACACCTTC. Drawing the rest from reference TRBV18 and TRBJ1-2, the complete variable domain is NAGVMQNPRHLVRRRGQEARLRCSPMKGHSHVYWYRQLPEEGLKFMVYLQKENIIDESGMPKERFSAEFPKEGPSILRIQQVVRGDSAAYFCASSPGTKANYGYTFGSGTRLTVV.